The clone carrying this TCR beta chain is identified as medium-sized from frequency. Its antigen is unknown. Multiplex touch-down PCR amplified TRB using TRB-A and TRB-B pools in one tube. Reanalyzing the multiplex PCR reads, TCRdb keeps one entry per CDR3 protein, without DNA. The sample spans some 600 distinct CDR3 sequences; the ten largest clones claim about four fifths. Each sample's input was 250 ng genomic DNA, about 38,000 genome equivalents. This sample is part of a study of T cell clusters in autoimmune cytopenias. At the level of the study: The median distinct TRB clonotype count was under 3,000 per sample, from a median roughly 55,000 reads.

The CDR3 length is 15 residues. CDR1 is MNHNS, CDR2 SASEGT, per germline. Findings of the study overall: The T cell clusters were defined only in silico, without experimental functional validation. TRB repertoire shifts in secondary cytopenia and chronic lymphocytic leukemia mostly reflected lymphoma, not autoimmunity.

The clonotype comes from a human donor with an autoimmune cytopenia or autoimmune hepatitis (not recorded which). V usage is TRBV6-1 and J usage is TRBJ1-5; the TCRdb D gene call, TRBD1, has no DNA to confirm it. The sample was peripheral blood. CDR3 sequence: CASSEMGHLNQPQHF.